The 26 T cell receptor beta chains given below trace back to one sample, sequenced in a study of T cell responses to AZD1222 COVID-19 vaccine. Repertoires were generated with immunoSEQ multiplex PCR, while TCRdb's copy carries only in-frame clones and drops some. The data contain roughly 100,000 clones, about nine tenths of them singletons. Sequenced here: peripheral blood, sampled on day 0 of AZD1222 vaccination. The source is an adult in good health.

The V gene is TRBV20-1, the J gene TRBJ2-3; D may be TRBD1 or TRBD2 (6 bases each). Germline loops: CDR1 DFQATT, CDR2 SNEGSKA (reference sequence). The CDR3 has 15 residues. Trimming shortened V by 3 bases and J by 2 bases, and 15 bases separated the two germline ends. This chain's CDR3 is CSASRGDVPTDTQYF. For the CDR3, the DNA is TGCAGTGCTAGTAGGGGGGATGTCCCCACAGATACGCAGTATTTT.

Comments on this clone: Relative to the germline gene, one junction end is altered; a read error may explain this. The chain has TRBV7-7 and TRBJ2-4; 7 nucleotides line up with TRBD2. CDR3 length: 15 residues. Germline V CDR1 and CDR2: SSHAT, FNYEAQ (reference sequence). The CDR3 sequence is CASSLEGGRIYIQYF. The CDR3 DNA follows: TGTGCTAGCAGCTTAGAGGGCGGGAGAATTTACATTCAGTACTTC.

This clone showed up just once. V gene TRBV30 combines with J gene TRBJ2-1; no clear D gene. Germline-derived CDR1 and CDR2 are GTSNPN and SVGIG (reference sequence). V gave up 4 bases and J gave up 0 bases, with 10 bases separating them. The length of the CDR3 is 14 residues. In DNA form, the CDR3 reads TGTGCCTGGACCGACACCTACTCCTACAATGAGCAGTTCTTC. This codes for CAWTDTYSYNEQFF.

V and J are TRBV24-1 and TRBJ2-2, with TRBD1 matching over 8 bases. V lost 9 bases to trimming and J lost 6 bases; unmatched junction nucleotides: 2. The CDR3 covers 12 residues. Per germline, CDR1 KGHDR and CDR2 SFDVKD. As DNA, the CDR3 is TGTGCCACCGGACAGGGTTCCGGGGAGCTGTTTTTT. This codes for CATGQGSGELFF.

The chain links TRBV7-2 to TRBJ2-5; the match to TRBD1 covers 8 bases. From germline, CDR1 is SGHTA and CDR2 FQGNSA. V was pared by 4 bases and J by 5 bases, with 3 bases of the junction left unmatched. The CDR3 consists of 13 residues. The CDR3 sequence: CASSSDRVETQYF. CDR3 DNA sequence: TGTGCCAGCAGCTCGGACAGGGTGGAGACCCAGTACTTC. Using reference TRBV7-2 and TRBJ2-5 for the parts outside the CDR3, the full variable domain is GAGVSQSPSNKVTEKGKDVELRCDPISGHTALYWYRQSLGQGLEFLIYFQGNSAPDKSGLPSDRFSAERTGGSVSTLTIQRTQQEDSAVYLCASSSDRVETQYFGPGTRLLVL.

V and J are TRBV28 and TRBJ1-5; 12 bases are shared with TRBD1. CDR1 is MDHEN, CDR2 SYDVKM, per germline. V dropped 7 bases and J dropped 1; count of bases not matched to a gene: 5. CDR3 length equals 16 residues. The CDR3 nucleotides are TGTGCCAGCAAGGGACAGGGGGCGCGGAGCAATCAGCCCCAGCATTTT. Encoded protein: CASKGQGARSNQPQHF. Full variable domain (outside the CDR3, taken from reference TRBV28 and TRBJ1-5): DVKVTQSSRYLVKRTGEKVFLECVQDMDHENMFWYRQDPGLGLRLIYFSYDVKMKEKGDIPEGYSVSREKKERFSLILESASTNQTSMYLCASKGQGARSNQPQHFGDGTRLSIL.

This clone came up once. The chain uses TRBV30 and TRBJ1-2; tentatively, D is TRBD1 (6 bases). This CDR3 region has 12 residues. V lost 8 bases, J lost 2 bases, and 12 bases lay in between. Looked up from germline, CDR1 is GTSNPN and CDR2 is SVGIG (reference sequence). Here the CDR3 reads CAGLTGNYGYTF. CDR3 coding DNA: TGTGCCGGCCTTACAGGGAACTATGGCTACACCTTC.

This clone was seen just once. The rearrangement joins TRBV5-1 to TRBJ2-3; D unresolved. Germline V lookup: CDR1 SGHRS, CDR2 YFSETQ. The length of the CDR3 is 13 residues. V shed 2 bases and J shed 4 bases, with 8 bases lying between them. CDR3 in DNA: TGCGCCAGCAGCTTTGGTCCGGCAGATACGCAGTATTTT. It yields the protein CASSFGPADTQYF.

This clone was observed a handful of times. CDR3 amino acids: CASRGSTGNSPLHF. Here the CDR3 DNA reads TGTGCCAGTAGGGGCTCGACAGGGAATTCACCCCTCCACTTT. The genes are TRBV19 and TRBJ1-6, with TRBD1 matching over 7 bases. CDR1 and CDR2 from the germline V gene are LNHDA and SQIVND (reference sequence). The ends lost 6 bases at V and 7 bases at J; junction bases unmatched: 6. The CDR3 extends over 14 amino acids.

The V call is TRBV28, the J call TRBJ1-1, with 9 positions matching TRBD1. J gave up 9 bases and V 10 bases, and 15 bases lay outside the gene matches. Germline lookup yields CDR1 MDHEN and CDR2 SYDVKM. The CDR3 spans 14 residues. The CDR3, as DNA: TGTGCCACTAACGGTAAGGACAGGGGTCGTAAAGCTTTCTTT. Amino acids: CATNGKDRGRKAFF.

The CDR3 bases are TGTGCCAGCAGTTACCAGTCTAGCACCCACAATGAGCAGTTCTTC. Translating it yields CASSYQSSTHNEQFF. The V call is TRBV6-5, the J call TRBJ2-1; the D gene is possibly TRBD2 (5 bases). CDR3 length equals 15 residues. Trimming stripped 2 bases from V and 5 bases from J, with 13 bases between. Germline values: CDR1 MNHEY, CDR2 SVGAGI.

This clone was observed a few times. The DNA for the CDR3 is TGTGCCAGCAGTTCCCCCGCGACAGGGCCCTACGAGCAGTACTTC. It is translated as CASSSPATGPYEQYF. The chain employs TRBV28 and TRBJ2-7; TRBD1 agrees at 7 bases. With V trimmed by 4 bases and J by 2 bases, 8 bases remained unmatched. This CDR3 comprises 15 residues. CDR1 is MDHEN and CDR2 is SYDVKM in the germline V gene. Full variable domain (outside the CDR3, taken from reference TRBV28 and TRBJ2-7): DVKVTQSSRYLVKRTGEKVFLECVQDMDHENMFWYRQDPGLGLRLIYFSYDVKMKEKGDIPEGYSVSREKKERFSLILESASTNQTSMYLCASSSPATGPYEQYFGPGTRLTVT.

The rearrangement joins TRBV5-1 to TRBJ1-3; 8 nucleotides agree with TRBD1. The CDR3 has 17 amino acids. After removal of 0 bases from V and 0 bases from J, the junction contained 5 bases not matched to a gene. CDR1 and CDR2 from the germline V gene are SGHRS and YFSETQ. The CDR3 loop reads CASSLAGQAYSGNTIYF. The CDR3 DNA reads as TGCGCCAGCAGCTTGGCGGGACAGGCATACTCTGGAAACACCATATATTTT.

V gene TRBV11-3 combines with J gene TRBJ1-1, with TRBD1 matching 8 bases. The junction had 7 bases not matched to a gene; V was cut back by 4 bases and J by 3 bases. The CDR3 is 15 amino acids. CDR1 is SGHNT and CDR2 is YENEEA in the germline V gene. The CDR3 is CASSYARDRYTEAFF. Here the CDR3 DNA reads TGTGCCAGCAGCTACGCCCGGGACAGGTACACTGAAGCTTTCTTT.

The chain couples TRBV7-9 to TRBJ1-5; maybe TRBD1 (6 bases). The germline CDR1 and CDR2 sequences are SEHNR and FQNEAQ (reference sequence). The V end was cut by 2 bases, the J end by 4 bases, with 15 bases between. The CDR3 spans 16 residues. The CDR3 DNA sequence: TGTGCCAGCAGCTTAACGAGGGGGGTAGAAAATCAGCCCCAGCATTTT. Its protein is CASSLTRGVENQPQHF.

V usage is TRBV28 and J usage is TRBJ1-6; D call uncertain. The ends were cut back, 9 bases at V and 0 bases at J, with 9 bases in the middle. The CDR3 spans 14 residues. Germline lookup yields CDR1 MDHEN and CDR2 SYDVKM. The CDR3 protein is CASGVSSYNSPLHF. The CDR3 bases are TGTGCCAGTGGGGTTAGCTCCTATAATTCACCCCTCCACTTT.

The chain links TRBV5-1 to TRBJ2-2; TRBD2 might be the D (5 bases). Germline assignment: CDR1 SGHRS and CDR2 YFSETQ. Trimming pared 1 base from V and 6 bases from J, leaving 10 bases between. The CDR3 sequence is 14 residues long. The CDR3 is CASSLRELPGELFF. CDR3 coding DNA: TGCGCCAGCAGCTTGCGGGAACTACCCGGGGAGCTGTTTTTT.

V usage is TRBV6-5 and J usage is TRBJ2-2; the match to TRBD2 covers 10 bases. V gave up 6 bases and J gave up 4 bases; unmatched junction bases: 5. The CDR3 sequence is 15 residues long. Germline CDR1 and CDR2: MNHEY and SVGAGI. The CDR3 spells CASSRTSGITGELFF. CDR3 nucleotide sequence: TGTGCCAGCAGCCGTACTAGCGGGATCACCGGGGAGCTGTTTTTT.

The rearrangement joins TRBV10-3 to TRBJ1-1; D might be TRBD1 (6 bases). The germline V gene encodes CDR1 ENHRY and CDR2 SYGVKD. This CDR3 has 12 residues. V was pared by 10 bases and J by 4 bases, with 13 bases between. CDR3 DNA sequence: TGTGCCACCCGGGGGGCGCGCACTGAAGCTTTCTTT. Protein product: CATRGARTEAFF.

This chain joins TRBV19 and TRBJ2-1, with 9 bases matching TRBD2. The length of the CDR3 is 17 residues. Germline lookup yields CDR1 LNHDA and CDR2 SQIVND (reference sequence). After removal of 11 bases from V and 6 bases from J, the junction contained 20 bases not matched to a gene. The CDR3: CAPLAGAPGGPGNEQFF. In DNA, the CDR3 is TGTGCCCCGTTAGCGGGAGCCCCCGGGGGTCCTGGCAATGAGCAGTTCTTC.

The chain combines TRBV6-2 or TRBV6-3 with TRBJ1-6, with 7 positions matching TRBD1. This CDR3 comprises 21 residues. V was clipped by 1 base and J by 3 bases; unmatched bases: 18. Germline V lookup: CDR1 MNHEY, CDR2 SVGEGT. Written as DNA, the CDR3 is TGTGCCAGCAGTTACTTACCACGGGGGACAGACGGGTCCCACTATAATTCACCCCTCCACTTT. It codes for CASSYLPRGTDGSHYNSPLHF.

This chain links TRBV3-1 (or the pseudogene TRBV3-2) with TRBJ2-7; 7 positions match TRBD1. CDR1 LGHDT and CDR2 YNNKEL come from the germline V gene (reference sequence). V shed 0 bases and J 2 bases; nucleotides not matched to a gene: 1. The CDR3 covers 14 residues. CDR3 sequence reads: CASSQDTGAYEQYF. The CDR3 DNA reads as TGTGCCAGCAGCCAAGATACAGGGGCCTACGAGCAGTACTTC.

This chain uses TRBV28 with TRBJ2-1, with 14 positions matching TRBD2. CDR1 is MDHEN, CDR2 SYDVKM, per germline. The V gene end was trimmed by 5 bases and the J gene end by 9 bases; junction bases not matched to a gene: 6. This CDR3 is 15 amino acids long. The CDR3 is CASSLTSGRAGEQFF. CDR3 nucleotides: TGTGCCAGCAGTCTGACTAGCGGGAGGGCCGGTGAGCAGTTCTTC.

The gene calls are TRBV6-2 or TRBV6-3 and TRBJ2-1, with 14 bases that match TRBD2. Germline V gives CDR1 MNHEY, CDR2 SVGEGT. The length of the CDR3 is 18 residues. J gave up 2 bases and V 0 bases, and 3 bases lay outside the gene matches. CDR3 in amino acids: CASSYSRGLAGAYNEQFF. CDR3 in DNA: TGTGCCAGCAGTTACTCGAGGGGACTAGCGGGAGCCTACAATGAGCAGTTCTTC.

The V call is TRBV11-2, the J call TRBJ2-1; D gene unclear. Germline-derived CDR1 and CDR2 are SGHAT and FQNNGV. The CDR3 spans 13 residues. V was shortened by 2 bases and J by 6 bases, with 8 bases between the two germline ends. The CDR3: CASSLYGVNEQFF. CDR3 nucleotides: TGTGCCAGCAGCTTATATGGGGTCAATGAGCAGTTCTTC.

V is TRBV28 and J is TRBJ1-3; TRBD1 agrees at 7 bases. Trimming cost V 6 bases and J 0 bases; bases outside gene matches: 11. Germline loops: CDR1 MDHEN, CDR2 SYDVKM. This CDR3 comprises 17 residues. This chain's CDR3 is CASSVLTGPSSGNTIYF. CDR3 DNA sequence: TGTGCCAGCAGCGTCCTGACAGGGCCTAGCTCTGGAAACACCATATATTTT.